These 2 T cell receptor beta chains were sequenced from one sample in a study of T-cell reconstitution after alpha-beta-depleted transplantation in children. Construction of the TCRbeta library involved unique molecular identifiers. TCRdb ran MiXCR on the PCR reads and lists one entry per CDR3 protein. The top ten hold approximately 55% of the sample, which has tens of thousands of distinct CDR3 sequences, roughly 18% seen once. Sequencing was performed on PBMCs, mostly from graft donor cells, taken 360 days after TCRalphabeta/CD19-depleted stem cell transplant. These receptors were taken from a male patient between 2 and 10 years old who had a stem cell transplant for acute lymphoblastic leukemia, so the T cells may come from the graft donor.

The CDR3 DNA sequence: TGTGCCAGTAGTATGACCGGAGCATACAATGAGCAGTTCTTC. Translation gives CASSMTGAYNEQFF. The chain links TRBV19 to TRBJ2-1, with D uncertain. Germline V gene data show CDR1 as LNHDA and CDR2 as SQIVND (reference sequence). Trimming removed 3 bases at V and 4 bases at J, with 10 bases between. CDR3 length: 14 amino acids.

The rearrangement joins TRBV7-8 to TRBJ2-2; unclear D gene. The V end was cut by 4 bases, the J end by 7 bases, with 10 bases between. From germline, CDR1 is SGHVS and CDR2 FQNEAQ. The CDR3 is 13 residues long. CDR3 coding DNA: TGTGCCAGCAGCTGGGAAGAGGTCGGGGAGCTGTTTTTT. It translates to CASSWEEVGELFF.